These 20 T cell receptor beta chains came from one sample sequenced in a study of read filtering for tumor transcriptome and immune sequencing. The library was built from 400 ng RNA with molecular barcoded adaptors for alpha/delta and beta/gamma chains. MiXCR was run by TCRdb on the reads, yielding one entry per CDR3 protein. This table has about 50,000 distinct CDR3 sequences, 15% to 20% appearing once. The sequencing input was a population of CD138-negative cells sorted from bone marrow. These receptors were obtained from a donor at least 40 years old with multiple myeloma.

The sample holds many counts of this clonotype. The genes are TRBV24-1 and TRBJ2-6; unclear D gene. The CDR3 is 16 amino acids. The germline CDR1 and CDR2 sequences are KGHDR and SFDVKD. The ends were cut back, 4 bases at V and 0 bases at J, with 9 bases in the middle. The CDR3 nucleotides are TGTGCCACCAGTGACCCAACAGCCTCTGGGGCCAACGTCCTGACTTTC. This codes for CATSDPTASGANVLTF.

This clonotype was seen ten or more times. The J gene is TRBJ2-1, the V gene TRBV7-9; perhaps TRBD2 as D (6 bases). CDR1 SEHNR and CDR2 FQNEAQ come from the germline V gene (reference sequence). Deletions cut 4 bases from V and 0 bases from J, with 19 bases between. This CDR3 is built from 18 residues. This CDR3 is CASSSGVGRSSSYNEQFF. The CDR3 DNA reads TGTGCCAGCAGCTCTGGGGTGGGGAGGTCAAGCTCCTACAATGAGCAGTTCTTC.

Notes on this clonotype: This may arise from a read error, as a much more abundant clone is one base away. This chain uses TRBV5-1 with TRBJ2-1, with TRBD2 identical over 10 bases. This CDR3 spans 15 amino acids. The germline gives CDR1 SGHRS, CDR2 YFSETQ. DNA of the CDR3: TGCGCCAGCGGCTTGTGGTCTAGCGGGAGCAATGAGCAGTTCTTC. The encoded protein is CASGLWSSGSNEQFF.

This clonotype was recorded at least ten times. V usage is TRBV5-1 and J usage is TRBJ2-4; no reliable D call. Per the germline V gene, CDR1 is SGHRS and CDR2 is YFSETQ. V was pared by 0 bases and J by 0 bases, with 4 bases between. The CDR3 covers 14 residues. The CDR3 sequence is CASSLAVAKNIQYF. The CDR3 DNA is TGCGCCAGCAGCTTGGCAGTAGCCAAAAACATTCAGTACTTC.

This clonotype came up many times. DNA of the CDR3: TGTGCCAGCAGCTTGGGAGATAGCGGGAGTTTCCCCAAGCAGTTCTTC. Protein product: CASSLGDSGSFPKQFF. The genes are TRBV7-9 and TRBJ2-1; the match to TRBD2 covers 9 bases. The trim removed 3 bases at V and 11 bases at J, leaving 14 bases unmatched. The germline gives CDR1 SEHNR, CDR2 FQNEAQ (reference sequence). This CDR3 is built from 16 residues.

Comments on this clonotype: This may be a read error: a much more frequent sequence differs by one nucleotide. This CDR3 reads CSVRQGAYEQYF. CDR3 coding DNA: TGCAGTGTTAGGCAGGGGGCTTACGAGCAGTACTTC. This chain connects TRBV20-1 to TRBJ2-7; TRBD1 matches 8 bases. The ends lost 7 bases at V and 4 bases at J; junction bases unmatched: 6. The germline V gene encodes CDR1 DFQATT and CDR2 SNEGSKA (reference sequence). The CDR3 is 12 amino acids.

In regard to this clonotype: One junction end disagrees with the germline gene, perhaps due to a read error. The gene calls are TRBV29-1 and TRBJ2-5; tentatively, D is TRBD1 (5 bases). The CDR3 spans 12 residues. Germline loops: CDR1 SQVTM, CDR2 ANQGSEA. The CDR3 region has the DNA TGCAGCGTTGCTTGGGGCCAAGAGACCCAGTGCTTC. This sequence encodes CSVAWGQETQCF. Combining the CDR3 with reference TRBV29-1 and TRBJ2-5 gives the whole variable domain SAVISQKPSRDICQRGTSLTIQCQVDSQVTMMFWYRQQPGQSLTLIATANQGSEATYESGFVIDKFPISRPNLTFSTLTVSNMSPEDSSIYLCSVAWGQETQCFGPGTRLLVL.

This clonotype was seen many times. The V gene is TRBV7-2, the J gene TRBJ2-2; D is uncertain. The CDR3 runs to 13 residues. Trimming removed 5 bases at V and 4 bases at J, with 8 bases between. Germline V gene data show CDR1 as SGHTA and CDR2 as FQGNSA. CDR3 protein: CASSPQVTGELFF. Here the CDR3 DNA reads TGTGCCAGCAGCCCTCAAGTCACCGGGGAGCTGTTTTTT.

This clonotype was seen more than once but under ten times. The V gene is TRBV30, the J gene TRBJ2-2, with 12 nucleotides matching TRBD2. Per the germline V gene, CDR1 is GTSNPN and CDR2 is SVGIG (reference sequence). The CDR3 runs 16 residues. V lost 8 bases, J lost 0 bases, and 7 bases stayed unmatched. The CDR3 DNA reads TGTGCCGGCGCGGGACTAGCGGGCTCGAACACCGGGGAGCTGTTTTTT. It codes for CAGAGLAGSNTGELFF.

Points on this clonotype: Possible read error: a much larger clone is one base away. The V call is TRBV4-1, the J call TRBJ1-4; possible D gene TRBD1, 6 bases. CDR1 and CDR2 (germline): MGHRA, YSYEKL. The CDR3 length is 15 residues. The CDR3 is CANSLGQTTNEKLFF. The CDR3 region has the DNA TGCGCCAACAGCCTCGGACAGACAACTAATGAAAAACTGTTTTTT.

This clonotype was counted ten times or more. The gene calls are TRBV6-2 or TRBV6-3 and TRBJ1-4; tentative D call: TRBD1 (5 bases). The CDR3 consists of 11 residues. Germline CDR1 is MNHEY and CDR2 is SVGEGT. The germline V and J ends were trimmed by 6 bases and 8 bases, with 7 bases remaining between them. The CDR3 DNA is TGTGCCAGCAGCCGACAGGAAAAACTGTTTTTT. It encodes CASSRQEKLFF.

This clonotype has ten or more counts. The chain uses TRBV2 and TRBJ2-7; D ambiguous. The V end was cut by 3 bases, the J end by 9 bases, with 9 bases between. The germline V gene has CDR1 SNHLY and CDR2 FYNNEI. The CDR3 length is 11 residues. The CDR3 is CASSDEGAQYF. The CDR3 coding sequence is TGTGCCAGCAGTGATGAAGGCGCGCAGTACTTC. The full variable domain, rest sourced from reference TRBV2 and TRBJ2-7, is EPEVTQTPSHQVTQMGQEVILRCVPISNHLYFYWYRQILGQKVEFLVSFYNNEISEKSEIFDDQFSVERPDGSNFTLKIRSTKLEDSAMYFCASSDEGAQYFGPGTRLTVT.

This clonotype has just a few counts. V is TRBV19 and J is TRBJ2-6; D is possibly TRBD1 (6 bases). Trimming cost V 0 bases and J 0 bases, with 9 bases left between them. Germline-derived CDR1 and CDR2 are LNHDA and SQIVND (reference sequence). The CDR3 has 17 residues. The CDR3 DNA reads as TGTGCCAGTAGTATAGAGGGGGCTCTCTCTGGGGCCAACGTCCTGACTTTC. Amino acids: CASSIEGALSGANVLTF.

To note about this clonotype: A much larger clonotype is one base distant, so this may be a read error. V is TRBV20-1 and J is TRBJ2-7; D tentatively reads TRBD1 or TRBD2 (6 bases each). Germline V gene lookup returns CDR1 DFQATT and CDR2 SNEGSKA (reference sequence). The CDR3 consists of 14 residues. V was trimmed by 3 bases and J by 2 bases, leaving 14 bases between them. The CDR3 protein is CSARFWGAPYEQYF. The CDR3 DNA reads TGCAGTGCTAGGTTCTGGGGGGCCCCCTACGAGCAGTACTTC.

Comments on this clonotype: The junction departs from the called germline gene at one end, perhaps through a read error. The CDR3 coding sequence is TGCAGCGTTGACTCTAGCGGAGCCAAAAACACTCAGTACTTC. It codes for CSVDSSGAKNTQYF. J is TRBJ2-4 and V is TRBV29-1, with TRBD2 identical over 7 bases. This CDR3 is built from 14 residues. CDR1 is SQVTM and CDR2 is ANQGSEA in the germline V gene.

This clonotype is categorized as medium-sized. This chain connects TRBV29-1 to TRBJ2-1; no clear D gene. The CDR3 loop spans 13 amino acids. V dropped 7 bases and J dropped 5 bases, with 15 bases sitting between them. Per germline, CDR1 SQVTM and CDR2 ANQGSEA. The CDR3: CSGSLYRDNEQFF. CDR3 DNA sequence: TGCAGCGGCAGCCTTTATAGAGACAATGAGCAGTTCTTC.

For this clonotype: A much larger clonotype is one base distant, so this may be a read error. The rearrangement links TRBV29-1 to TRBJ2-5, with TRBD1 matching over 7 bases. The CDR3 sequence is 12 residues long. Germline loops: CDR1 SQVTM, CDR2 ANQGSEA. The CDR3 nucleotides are TGCGGCGTTGCGAGGGGGCAGGAGACCCAGTACTTC. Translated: CGVARGQETQYF.

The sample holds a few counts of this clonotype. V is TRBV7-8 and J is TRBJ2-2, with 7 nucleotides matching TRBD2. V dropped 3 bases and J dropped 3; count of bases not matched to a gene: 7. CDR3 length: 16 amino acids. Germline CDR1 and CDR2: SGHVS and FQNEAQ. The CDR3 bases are TGTGCCAGCAGCTTTGAGCGGCGGGAGTACACCGGGGAGCTGTTTTTT. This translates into CASSFERREYTGELFF.

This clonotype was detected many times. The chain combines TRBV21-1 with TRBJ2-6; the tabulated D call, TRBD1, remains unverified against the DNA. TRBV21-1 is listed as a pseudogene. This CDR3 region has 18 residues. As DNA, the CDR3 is TGTGCCAGCAGGACAAGGGCGACAGGCAACTCTGGGGCCAACGTCCTGACTTTC. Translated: CASRTRATGNSGANVLTF.

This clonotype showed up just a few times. CDR3 in amino acids: CASTVSGTSFTTGELFF. As DNA, the CDR3 is TGTGCCAGCACCGTGAGTGGGACTAGCTTCACAACCGGGGAGCTGTTTTTT. V gene TRBV11-2 combines with J gene TRBJ2-2; 9 bases line up with TRBD2. The CDR3 consists of 17 residues. Germline lookup yields CDR1 SGHAT and CDR2 FQNNGV. Trimming cost V 7 bases and J 5 bases; bases outside gene matches: 14.